Below, 28 T cell receptor beta chains from the same sample are listed, as sequenced in a study of memory CD8 T cells in hepatitis C reinfection. This table comes from immunoSEQ multiplex PCR, and its TCRdb copy is limited to in-frame clones, with some not included. The sample consists of tens of thousands of clones, roughly 89% of them appearing once. Time point denoted: late/post reinfection, 12 to 24 weeks after detection. TCR sequencing was done directly ex vivo on sorted cells, without expansion in vitro. What was sequenced was naive CD8+ T cells sorted from blood. Receptors originate from a man younger than 35 with hepatitis C virus infection.

This chain links TRBV6-6 with TRBJ2-3, with TRBD1 matching 7 bases. This CDR3 comprises 13 residues. Unmatched junction bases numbered 4, after V lost 6 bases and J lost 4 bases. CDR1 MNHNY and CDR2 SVGAGI come from the germline V gene (reference sequence). The CDR3 spells CASSPGTADTQYF. CDR3 DNA: TGTGCCAGCAGCCCCGGGACAGCAGATACGCAGTATTTT.

The count of this clone is one. The chain uses TRBV9 and TRBJ2-7; a weak D match, TRBD2 (6 bases). CDR1 is SGDLS and CDR2 is YYNGEE in the germline V gene. V lost 0 bases and J 2 bases, leaving 15 bases between the germline ends. CDR3 length: 16 amino acids. CDR3 DNA sequence: TGTGCCAGCAGCGTAGGAGGAGGGGAAAGTACCTACGAGCAGTACTTC. This translates into CASSVGGGESTYEQYF.

The rearrangement links TRBV28 to TRBJ2-7; 8 bases agree with TRBD1. Germline lookup yields CDR1 MDHEN and CDR2 SYDVKM. CDR3 length equals 16 residues. The J segment lost 7 bases and the V segment lost 5 bases, leaving 16 bases of the junction unmatched. CDR3 protein: CASSLDRDRLSVEQYF. CDR3 coding DNA: TGTGCCAGCAGTCTCGACCGGGACAGGCTTTCGGTTGAGCAGTACTTC.

V is TRBV19 and J is TRBJ1-1; tentatively, D is TRBD1 (6 bases). The germline V gene has CDR1 LNHDA and CDR2 SQIVND (reference sequence). CDR3 length: 14 amino acids. V was trimmed by 5 bases and J by 4 bases, leaving 14 bases between them. The CDR3 protein is CASSVRGVGTEAFF. CDR3 coding DNA: TGTGCCAGTAGTGTCAGGGGTGTGGGCACTGAAGCTTTCTTT.

The chain recombines TRBV28 with TRBJ2-1; 8 nucleotides match TRBD2. V lost 6 bases, J lost 9 bases, and 13 bases stayed unmatched. Germline V gives CDR1 MDHEN, CDR2 SYDVKM. The CDR3 sequence is 15 residues long. The CDR3 coding sequence is TGTGCCAGCAGCCCCGGGACTAGAACACTCGTTGAGCAGTTCTTC. This codes for CASSPGTRTLVEQFF.

The gene calls are TRBV11-2 and TRBJ2-2, with D tentatively TRBD2 (5 bases). The germline V gene encodes CDR1 SGHAT and CDR2 FQNNGV. Between the trimmed V and J ends, which lost 4 bases and 4 bases, there was a span of 13 bases. This CDR3 has 15 residues. The CDR3 is CASSSMAEGTGELFF. For the CDR3, the DNA is TGTGCCAGCAGCTCCATGGCAGAGGGCACCGGGGAGCTGTTTTTT.

This chain links TRBV7-6 with TRBJ2-7; 7 bases agree with TRBD2. The CDR3 totals 14 residues. The V gene's germline CDR1 is SGHVS and CDR2 FNYEAQ. V dropped 1 base and J dropped 5; count of bases not matched to a gene: 5. The CDR3: CASSLEVGLDEQYF. Written as DNA, the CDR3 is TGTGCCAGCAGCTTAGAAGTTGGACTAGACGAGCAGTACTTC.

The chain carries TRBV9 and TRBJ1-1; 10 nucleotides agree with TRBD1. Per the germline V gene, CDR1 is SGDLS and CDR2 is YYNGEE. The CDR3 runs 15 residues. V lost 0 bases, J lost 3 bases, and 2 bases stayed unmatched. The CDR3, as DNA: TGTGCCAGCAGCGTAGAAGGGACAGGGGACACTGAAGCTTTCTTT. It is translated as CASSVEGTGDTEAFF.

The CDR3 DNA reads as TGTGCCAGCAGCCCCCGGGCAGGGCCCACCGGGGAGCTGTTTTTT. Protein product: CASSPRAGPTGELFF. The V call is TRBV13, the J call TRBJ2-2, with a possible D match to TRBD1 (5 bases). Trimming removed 5 bases from V and 4 bases from J, with 14 bases in between. This CDR3 spans 15 amino acids. Germline V gene lookup returns CDR1 PRHDT and CDR2 FYEKMQ (reference sequence).

The chain carries TRBV25-1 and TRBJ1-1; 8 bases agree with TRBD1. J gave up 1 base and V 1 base, and 2 bases lay outside the gene matches. CDR1 and CDR2 (germline): MGHDK, SYGVNS. The CDR3 length is 15 residues. CDR3 sequence (DNA): TGTGCCAGCAGTGAATTTGGGACAGGGAACACTGAAGCTTTCTTT. It is translated as CASSEFGTGNTEAFF.

This clone was seen just once. For the CDR3, the DNA is TGTGCCAGCAGCCCACAGAGCACAGATACGCAGTATTTT. Its protein is CASSPQSTDTQYF. J is TRBJ2-3 and V is TRBV11-2; D gene uncertain. CDR1 is SGHAT and CDR2 is FQNNGV in the germline V gene. The CDR3 has 13 amino acids. Between the trimmed V and J ends, which lost 5 bases and 0 bases, there was a span of 6 bases.

The CDR3 sequence: CASSSRGNTEAFF. CDR3 sequence (DNA): TGTGCCAGCAGCTCCAGGGGGAACACTGAAGCTTTCTTT. V gene TRBV11-2 combines with J gene TRBJ1-1, with D possibly matching TRBD1 (6 bases). The CDR3 loop spans 13 amino acids. The germline V gene encodes CDR1 SGHAT and CDR2 FQNNGV. V gave up 4 bases and J gave up 1 base, with 7 bases separating them.

This chain joins TRBV5-1 and TRBJ2-7; the match to TRBD2 covers 7 bases. After removal of 3 bases from V and 6 bases from J, the junction contained 3 bases not matched to a gene. CDR1 and CDR2 (germline): SGHRS, YFSETQ. This CDR3 comprises 12 residues. The CDR3 spells CASSSTGGEQYF. The CDR3 DNA sequence: TGCGCCAGCAGCTCAACGGGGGGCGAGCAGTACTTC.

V is TRBV5-1 and J is TRBJ2-1; 7 bases agree with TRBD2. The J segment lost 4 bases and the V segment lost 0 bases, leaving 7 bases of the junction unmatched. Per germline, CDR1 SGHRS and CDR2 YFSETQ. This CDR3 is built from 16 residues. CDR3 amino acids: CASSLVLAGVYNEQFF. CDR3 in DNA: TGCGCCAGCAGCTTGGTCCTGGCGGGGGTGTACAATGAGCAGTTCTTC.

This rearrangement joins TRBV19 to TRBJ2-6; the match to TRBD1 covers 7 bases. The V gene's germline CDR1 is LNHDA and CDR2 SQIVND (reference sequence). The junction had 10 bases not matched to a gene; V was cut back by 5 bases and J by 0 bases. The CDR3 consists of 18 residues. The CDR3 loop is CASSSQGNVISGANVLTF. DNA of the CDR3: TGTGCCAGTAGTTCACAGGGGAATGTTATCTCTGGGGCCAACGTCCTGACTTTC.

J is TRBJ2-2 and V is TRBV2; D uncertain. The CDR3 runs 14 residues. From germline, CDR1 is SNHLY and CDR2 FYNNEI. V lost 0 bases, J lost 1 base, and 3 bases lay in between. Here the CDR3 reads CASSEARNTGELFF. CDR3 DNA: TGTGCCAGCAGTGAAGCGCGGAACACCGGGGAGCTGTTTTTT.

The chain combines TRBV5-8 with TRBJ1-1; TRBD1 matches 8 bases. CDR1 and CDR2 from the germline V gene are SGHTS and YDEGEE. The CDR3 extends over 15 amino acids. V lost 4 bases and J lost 5; bases outside the gene matches: 10. The CDR3 protein is CASSPTGRGPTEAFF. CDR3 coding DNA: TGTGCCAGCAGCCCGACGGGCAGGGGGCCGACTGAAGCTTTCTTT.

This rearrangement joins TRBV7-9 to TRBJ2-5; 8 bases are shared with TRBD1. Germline CDR1 SEHNR, CDR2 FQNEAQ (reference sequence). This CDR3 has 16 residues. J gave up 3 bases and V 4 bases, and 10 bases lay outside the gene matches. In DNA form, the CDR3 reads TGTGCCAGCAGCTCCCCACCGACAGGGGAGGAAGAGACCCAGTACTTC. Amino acid sequence: CASSSPPTGEEETQYF.

This clone was detected only a few times. The rearrangement joins TRBV28 to TRBJ2-5, with D possibly matching TRBD1 (6 bases). Trimming left V 4 bases short and J 2 bases short, with 26 bases between. The CDR3 extends over 19 amino acids. Per the germline V gene, CDR1 is MDHEN and CDR2 is SYDVKM. CDR3 sequence (DNA): TGTGCCAGCAGTTCTCGGGTAGCCCAGCGAGGGGGACCACAAGAGACCCAGTACTTC. Protein sequence: CASSSRVAQRGGPQETQYF.

The V call is TRBV11-3, the J call TRBJ2-3, with TRBD2 identical over 7 bases. The V and J ends lost 5 bases and 4 bases, in that order; junction bases with no gene match: 12. Germline lookup yields CDR1 SGHNT and CDR2 YENEEA. The CDR3 is 16 amino acids. CDR3 nucleotides: TGTGCCAGCAGCCGCCGGGCACGGGGGAGGGCAGATACGCAGTATTTT. Translated: CASSRRARGRADTQYF.

CDR3 nucleotide sequence: TGTGCCAGCAGCTCGGGGACAGATAGCTACGAGCAGTACTTC. It encodes CASSSGTDSYEQYF. The chain combines TRBV11-2 with TRBJ2-7, with 7 bases aligning to TRBD1. V was clipped by 4 bases and J by 3 bases; unmatched bases: 6. Per germline, CDR1 SGHAT and CDR2 FQNNGV. This CDR3 has 14 residues.

Notes on this clone: At one end the junction does not follow the germline gene, possibly because of a read error. Other DNA variants within this sample encode the same CDR3. This sequence joins TRBV6-1 and TRBJ2-2; the D gene is possibly TRBD2 (5 bases). CDR3 size: 12 residues. The germline V gene encodes CDR1 MNHNS and CDR2 SASEGT. The DNA for the CDR3 is TGTGCCTCAAAACCGGGAACCGGGGAACTGTTTTTT. This sequence encodes CASKPGTGELFF.

This clone was detected only once. The chain uses TRBV27 and TRBJ1-2, with a tentative D call TRBD1 (6 bases). Germline assignment: CDR1 MNHEY and CDR2 SMNVEV (reference sequence). V was clipped by 8 bases and J by 7 bases, with 17 bases between them. CDR3 length equals 13 residues. CDR3 nucleotides: TGTGCCAGCCGACCCGGGGGGGCATCTGGCTACACCTTC. This sequence encodes CASRPGGASGYTF.

This clone was recorded only once. The same CDR3 can be traced to other DNA sequences in this sample. V is TRBV11-2 and J is TRBJ2-5; 13 nucleotides match TRBD2. With 3 bases clipped from V and 4 bases from J, the junction kept 8 bases outside the gene matches. Germline CDR1 reads SGHAT; CDR2 reads FQNNGV. The CDR3 runs 17 residues. Written as DNA, the CDR3 is TGTGCCAGCAGCTTGGGACTAGCGGGGTCCCTGCGAGAGACCCAGTACTTC. Protein: CASSLGLAGSLRETQYF. The variable domain in full, completed from reference TRBV11-2 and TRBJ2-5, reads EAGVAQSPRYKIIEKRQSVAFWCNPISGHATLYWYQQILGQGPKLLIQFQNNGVVDDSQLPKDRFSAERLKGVDSTLKIQPAKLEDSAVYLCASSLGLAGSLRETQYFGPGTRLLVL.

This rearrangement joins TRBV6-5 to TRBJ1-1; a weak D match, TRBD1 (5 bases). Germline CDR1 reads MNHEY; CDR2 reads SVGAGI. Trimming took off 6 bases at V and 4 bases at J, with 12 bases between the two ends. The CDR3 contains 13 residues. CDR3 in DNA: TGTGCCAGCAGGGGCGGGGGATTCACTGAAGCTTTCTTT. It specifies CASRGGGFTEAFF.

This rearrangement joins TRBV7-2 to TRBJ2-3, with 12 bases identical to TRBD2. Germline loops: CDR1 SGHTA, CDR2 FQGNSA. The trim removed 4 bases at V and 0 bases at J, leaving 5 bases unmatched. This CDR3 contains 17 residues. CDR3 in amino acids: CASSSGLAGPSTDTQYF. The DNA for the CDR3 is TGTGCCAGCAGCTCAGGACTAGCGGGACCTAGCACAGATACGCAGTATTTT.

The rearrangement uses TRBV6-6 and TRBJ2-2, with unresolved D. CDR3 length equals 14 residues. Trimming removed 2 bases from V and 7 bases from J, with 11 bases in between. Germline V gene lookup returns CDR1 MNHNY and CDR2 SVGAGI (reference sequence). CDR3 sequence reads: CASSYPLLVGELFF. CDR3 DNA sequence: TGTGCCAGCAGTTACCCACTTCTCGTCGGGGAGCTGTTTTTT.

The V and J genes are TRBV27 and TRBJ2-1; D unclear. The germline CDR1 and CDR2 sequences are MNHEY and SMNVEV (reference sequence). The CDR3 is 15 residues long. V shed 0 bases and J shed 0 bases, with 6 bases lying between them. The CDR3 DNA is TGTGCCAGCAGTTTATCGGCCAGCTCCTACAATGAGCAGTTCTTC. It is translated as CASSLSASSYNEQFF.